This T cell receptor beta chain originates from a study of CD8+CD57+ T cells in acquired aplastic anemia. There are 14 residues in the CDR3. Germline V gene data show CDR1 as SGHRS and CDR2 as YFSETQ. With 0 bases removed from V and 11 bases from J, the gap between germline ends came to 15 bases. Genomic DNA constituted the template upon which TCR beta VDJ and CDR3 profiling was performed. In TCRdb, the reads were re-called with MiXCR into one record per CDR3 protein. This sample has about 210,000 distinct CDR3 sequences, with approximately 35% found just once. The chain has TRBV5-1 and TRBJ1-5; tentatively, D is TRBD1 (6 bases). Sequencing was done on a sample of sorted CD4+, CD8+, or CD8+CD57+ T cells (not recorded which) from PBMCs. The clonotype originates from a human donor in good health, serving as a control. Here the CDR3 reads CASSLGGTPETQHF. The DNA for the CDR3 is TGCGCCAGCAGCTTGGGCGGGACACCAGAGACCCAGCATTTT.